Below, 8 T cell receptor beta chains from the same sample are listed, as sequenced in a study of blood T cell repertoires in COVID-19. Profiled with immunoSEQ multiplex PCR; TCRdb holds only in-frame clones, not every one. The table includes 110,000 to 150,000 clones, 79% detected once. Sequenced sample: peripheral blood. The receptors were gathered from a man aged 60-69 years with acute or convalescent COVID-19.

J is TRBJ2-1 and V is TRBV5-1, with D perhaps matching TRBD2 (6 bases). CDR1 and CDR2 (germline): SGHRS, YFSETQ. Between the trimmed V and J ends, which lost 7 bases and 1 base, there was a span of 6 bases. The CDR3 loop spans 12 amino acids. In DNA form, the CDR3 reads TGCGCCAGCGGGGGGTCCTACAATGAGCAGTTCTTC. This gives the protein CASGGSYNEQFF.

The rearrangement joins TRBV11-3 to TRBJ2-1; 13 bases match TRBD2. J was trimmed by 4 bases and V by 1 base; bases with no gene match: 1. The CDR3 is made up of 16 amino acids. The germline gives CDR1 SGHNT, CDR2 YENEEA. The CDR3 loop is CASSLGTSGSYNEQFF. CDR3 nucleotides: TGTGCCAGCAGCTTAGGGACTAGCGGGAGTTACAATGAGCAGTTCTTC.

This clone was detected once. In nucleotides, the CDR3 is TGCGCCAGCAGCCAACACCGGGTAAAACGACAAGAGACCCAGTACTTC. Protein: CASSQHRVKRQETQYF. This chain uses TRBV4-3 with TRBJ2-5, with unresolved D. The length of the CDR3 is 16 residues. V lost 2 bases to trimming and J lost 2 bases, with 15 bases between them. The germline CDR1 and CDR2 sequences are LGHNA and YSLEER.

This clone has only one observation. V gene TRBV11-2 combines with J gene TRBJ1-4; 7 nucleotides agree with TRBD1. The trim removed 4 bases at V and 3 bases at J, leaving 8 bases unmatched. CDR1 and CDR2 (germline): SGHAT, FQNNGV. The CDR3 is 16 residues long. CDR3 coding DNA: TGTGCCAGCAGCTCTCTTTTGGGACAGCCTAATGAAAAACTGTTTTTT. Its protein is CASSSLLGQPNEKLFF.

Written as DNA, the CDR3 is TGTGCCTGGAGCGGGGACAGGGGTGTCACTGAAGCTTTCTTT. Its translation: CAWSGDRGVTEAFF. The gene calls are TRBV30 and TRBJ1-1, with 10 bases identical to TRBD1. This CDR3 comprises 14 residues. Germline V gene lookup returns CDR1 GTSNPN and CDR2 SVGIG (reference sequence). V was clipped by 3 bases and J by 4 bases; unmatched bases: 5.

V usage is TRBV3-1 (or the pseudogene TRBV3-2) and J usage is TRBJ2-3; 7 bases agree with TRBD2. Germline V gene lookup returns CDR1 LGHDT and CDR2 YNNKEL (reference sequence). The CDR3 is 16 residues long. The V segment lost 4 bases and the J segment 1 base; nucleotides outside the gene matches: 8. The CDR3 is CASSLRSSGRTDTQYF. The CDR3 bases are TGTGCCAGCAGCCTAAGGTCTAGCGGACGCACAGATACGCAGTATTTT.

This chain links TRBV19 with TRBJ2-5; no reliable D call. Germline values: CDR1 LNHDA, CDR2 SQIVND (reference sequence). The CDR3 is made up of 13 amino acids. Trimming shortened V by 4 bases and J by 4 bases, and 10 bases separated the two germline ends. The CDR3 region is CASSNKERETQYF. CDR3 bases: TGTGCCAGTAGTAATAAGGAGCGAGAGACCCAGTACTTC. Full variable domain (missing parts from reference TRBV19 and TRBJ2-5): DGGITQSPKYLFRKEGQNVTLSCEQNLNHDAMYWYRQDPGQGLRLIYYSQIVNDFQKGDIAEGYSVSREKKESFPLTVTSAQKNPTAFYLCASSNKERETQYFGPGTRLLVL.

This clone was seen more than once but under ten times. The genes are TRBV30 and TRBJ1-5, with D maybe TRBD1 (6 bases). Per germline, CDR1 GTSNPN and CDR2 SVGIG (reference sequence). The CDR3 sequence is 15 residues long. Trimming stripped 3 bases from V and 5 bases from J, with 17 bases between. The CDR3 protein is CAWSTTGKGDQPQHF. As DNA, the CDR3 is TGTGCCTGGAGCACGACAGGAAAAGGGGATCAGCCCCAGCATTTT.